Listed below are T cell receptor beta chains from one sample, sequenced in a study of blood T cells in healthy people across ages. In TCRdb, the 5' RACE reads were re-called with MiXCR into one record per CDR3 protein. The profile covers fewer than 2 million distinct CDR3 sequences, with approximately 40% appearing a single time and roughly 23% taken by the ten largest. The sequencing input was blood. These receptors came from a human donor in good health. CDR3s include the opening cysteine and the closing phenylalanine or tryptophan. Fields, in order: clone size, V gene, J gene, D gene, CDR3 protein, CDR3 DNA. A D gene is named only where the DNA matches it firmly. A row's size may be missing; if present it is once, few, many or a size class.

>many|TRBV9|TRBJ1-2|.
CASSVDSNYGYTF
TGTGCCAGCAGTGTTGACAGTAACTATGGCTACACCTTC
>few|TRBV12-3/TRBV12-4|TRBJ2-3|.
CASSLHPGRKTDTQYF
TGTGCCAGCAGTTTACATCCGGGCCGAAAAACAGATACGCAGTATTTT
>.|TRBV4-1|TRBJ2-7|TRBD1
CASSQEPGTGIYEQYF
TGCGCCAGCAGCCAAGAACCCGGGACAGGGATCTACGAGCAGTACTTC
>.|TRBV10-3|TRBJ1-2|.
CAIREEVGDYYGYTF
TGTGCCATCAGGGAGGAGGTGGGAGACTACTATGGCTACACCTTC
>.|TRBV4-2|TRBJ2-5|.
CASSQSWDRDHQETQYF
TGTGCCAGCAGTCAAAGTTGGGACCGGGACCACCAAGAGACCCAGTACTTC
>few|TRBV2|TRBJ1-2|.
CASRTLNYGYTF
TGTGCCAGCAGGACACTCAACTATGGCTACACCTTC
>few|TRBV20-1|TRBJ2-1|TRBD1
CSARDYYGQGAYNEQFF
TGCAGTGCTAGAGATTATTATGGACAGGGGGCTTACAATGAGCAGTTCTTC
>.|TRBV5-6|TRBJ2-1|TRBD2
CASSLGDSGGAMEQFF
TGTGCCAGCAGCTTGGGAGATAGCGGGGGGGCAATGGAACAGTTCTTC
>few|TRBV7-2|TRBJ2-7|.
CASSFDPDAGWQYF
TGTGCCAGCAGCTTTGACCCCGACGCGGGATGGCAGTACTTC
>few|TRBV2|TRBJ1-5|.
CASTRDGIADQPQHF
TGTGCCAGCACTAGGGACGGTATAGCGGATCAGCCCCAGCATTTT